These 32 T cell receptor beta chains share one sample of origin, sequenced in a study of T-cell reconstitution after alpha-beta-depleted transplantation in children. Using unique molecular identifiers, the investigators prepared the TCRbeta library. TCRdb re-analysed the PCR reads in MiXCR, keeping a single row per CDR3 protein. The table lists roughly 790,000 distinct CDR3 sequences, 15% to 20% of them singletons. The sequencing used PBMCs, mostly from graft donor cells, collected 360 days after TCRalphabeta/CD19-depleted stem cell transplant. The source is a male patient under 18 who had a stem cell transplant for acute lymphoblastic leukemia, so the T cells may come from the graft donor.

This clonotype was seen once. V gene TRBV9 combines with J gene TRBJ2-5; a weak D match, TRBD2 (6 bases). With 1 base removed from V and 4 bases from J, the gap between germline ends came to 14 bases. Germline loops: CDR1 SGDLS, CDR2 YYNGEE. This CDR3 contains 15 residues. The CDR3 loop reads CASSVRGDGGETQYF. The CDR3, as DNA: TGTGCCAGCAGCGTAAGGGGAGACGGGGGAGAGACCCAGTACTTC.

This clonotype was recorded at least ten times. The CDR3 spells CASSDVWTGSAKNIQYF. The CDR3 DNA is TGTGCCAGCAGTGACGTTTGGACAGGGAGCGCCAAAAACATTCAGTACTTC. J is TRBJ2-4 and V is TRBV2; 8 nucleotides align to TRBD1. The V and J ends lost 3 bases and 1 base, in that order; junction bases with no gene match: 8. Germline-derived CDR1 and CDR2 are SNHLY and FYNNEI. The CDR3 is 17 residues long. Complete variable domain (other parts from reference TRBV2 and TRBJ2-4): EPEVTQTPSHQVTQMGQEVILRCVPISNHLYFYWYRQILGQKVEFLVSFYNNEISEKSEIFDDQFSVERPDGSNFTLKIRSTKLEDSAMYFCASSDVWTGSAKNIQYFGAGTRLSVL.

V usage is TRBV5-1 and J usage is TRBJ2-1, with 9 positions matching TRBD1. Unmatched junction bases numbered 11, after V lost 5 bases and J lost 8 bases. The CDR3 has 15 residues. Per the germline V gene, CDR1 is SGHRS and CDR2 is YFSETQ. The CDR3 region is CASRKGSDRGDEQFF. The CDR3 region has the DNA TGCGCCAGCAGAAAAGGCTCGGACAGGGGCGATGAGCAGTTCTTC.

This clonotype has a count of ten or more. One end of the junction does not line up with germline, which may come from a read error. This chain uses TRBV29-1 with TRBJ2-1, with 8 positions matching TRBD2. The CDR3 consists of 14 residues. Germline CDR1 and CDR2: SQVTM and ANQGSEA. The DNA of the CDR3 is TGCAGCGTCGAAGGGGCGGGAGGTAATAATGAGCAGTTCTTC. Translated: CSVEGAGGNNEQFF.

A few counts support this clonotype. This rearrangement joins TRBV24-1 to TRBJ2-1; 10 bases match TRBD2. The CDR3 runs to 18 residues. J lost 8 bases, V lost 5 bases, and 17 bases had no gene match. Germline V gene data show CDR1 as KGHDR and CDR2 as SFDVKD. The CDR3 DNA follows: TGTGCCACCAGTGCTTCGGGACTAGCGATCTCAACGGGCGATGAGCAGTTCTTC. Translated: CATSASGLAISTGDEQFF.

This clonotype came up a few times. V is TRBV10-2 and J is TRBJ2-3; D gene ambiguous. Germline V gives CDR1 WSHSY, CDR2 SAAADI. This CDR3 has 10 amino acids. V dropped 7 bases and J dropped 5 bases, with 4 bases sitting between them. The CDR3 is CASIGDTQYF. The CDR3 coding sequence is TGCGCCAGCATCGGAGATACGCAGTATTTT.

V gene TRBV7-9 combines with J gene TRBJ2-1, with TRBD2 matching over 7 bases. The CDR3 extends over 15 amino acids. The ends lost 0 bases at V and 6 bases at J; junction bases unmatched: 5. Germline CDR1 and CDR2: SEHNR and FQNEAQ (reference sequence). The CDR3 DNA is TGTGCCAGCAGCTTAGCACGGGGAGGGGTCAATGAGCAGTTCTTC. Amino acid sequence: CASSLARGGVNEQFF. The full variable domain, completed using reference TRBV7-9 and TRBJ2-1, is DTGVSQNPRHKITKRGQNVTFRCDPISEHNRLYWYRQTLGQGPEFLTYFQNEAQLEKSRLLSDRFSAERPKGSFSTLEIQRTEQGDSAMYLCASSLARGGVNEQFFGPGTRLTVL.

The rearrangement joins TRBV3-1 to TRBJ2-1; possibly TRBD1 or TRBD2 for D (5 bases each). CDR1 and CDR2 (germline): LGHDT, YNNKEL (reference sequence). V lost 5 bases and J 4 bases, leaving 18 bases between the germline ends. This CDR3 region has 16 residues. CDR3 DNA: TGTGCCAGCAGCTCAAGAGAAGGGTGGGGGTACAATGAGCAGTTCTTC. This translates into CASSSREGWGYNEQFF.

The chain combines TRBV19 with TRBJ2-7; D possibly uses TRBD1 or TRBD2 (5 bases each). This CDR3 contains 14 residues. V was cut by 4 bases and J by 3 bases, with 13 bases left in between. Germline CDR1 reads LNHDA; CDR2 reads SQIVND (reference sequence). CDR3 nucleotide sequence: TGTGCCAGTAGTACAAGCCGGGACGTCTACGAGCAGTACTTC. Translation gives CASSTSRDVYEQYF.

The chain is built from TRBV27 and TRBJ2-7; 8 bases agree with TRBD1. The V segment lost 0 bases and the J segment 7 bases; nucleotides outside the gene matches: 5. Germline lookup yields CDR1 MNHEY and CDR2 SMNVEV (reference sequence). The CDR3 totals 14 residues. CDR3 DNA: TGTGCCAGCAGTTTATCGGACAGGGCACTGGAGCAGTACTTC. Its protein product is CASSLSDRALEQYF.

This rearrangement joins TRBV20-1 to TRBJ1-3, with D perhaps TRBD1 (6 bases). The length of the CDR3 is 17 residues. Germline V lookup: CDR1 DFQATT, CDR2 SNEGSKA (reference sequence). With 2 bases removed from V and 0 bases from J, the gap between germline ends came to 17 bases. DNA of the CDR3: TGCAGTGCTAGATCATCGGACAGCCAGAGCTCTGGAAACACCATATATTTT. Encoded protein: CSARSSDSQSSGNTIYF.

CDR3 in DNA: TGTGCCAGCATCACCGGGACAGGGAACACTGAAGCTTTCTTT. Translating gives CASITGTGNTEAFF. V is TRBV6-5 and J is TRBJ1-1; 8 bases agree with TRBD1. Germline lookup yields CDR1 MNHEY and CDR2 SVGAGI. Trimming removed 7 bases from V and 1 base from J; junction bases left unmatched: 5. This CDR3 contains 14 residues.

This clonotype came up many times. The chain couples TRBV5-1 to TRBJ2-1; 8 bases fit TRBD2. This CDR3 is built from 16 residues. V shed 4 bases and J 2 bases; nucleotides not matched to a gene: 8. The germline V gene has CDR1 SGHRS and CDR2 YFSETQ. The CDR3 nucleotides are TGCGCCAGCAGCATGGGAGCGGGACTAGCCTACAATGAGCAGTTCTTC. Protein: CASSMGAGLAYNEQFF.

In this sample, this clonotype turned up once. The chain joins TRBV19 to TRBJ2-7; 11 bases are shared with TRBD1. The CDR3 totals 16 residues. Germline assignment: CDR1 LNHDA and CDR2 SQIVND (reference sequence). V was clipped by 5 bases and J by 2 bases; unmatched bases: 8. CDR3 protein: CASSLIPGQGAYEQYF. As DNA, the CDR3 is TGTGCCAGTAGTCTCATACCGGGACAGGGGGCCTACGAGCAGTACTTC.

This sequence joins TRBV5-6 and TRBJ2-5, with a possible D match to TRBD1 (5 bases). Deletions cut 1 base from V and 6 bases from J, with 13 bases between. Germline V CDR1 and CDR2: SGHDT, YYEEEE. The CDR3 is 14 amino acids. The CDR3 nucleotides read TGTGCCAGCAGCTTGAACCAGGGTCTGAAGACCCAGTACTTC. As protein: CASSLNQGLKTQYF.

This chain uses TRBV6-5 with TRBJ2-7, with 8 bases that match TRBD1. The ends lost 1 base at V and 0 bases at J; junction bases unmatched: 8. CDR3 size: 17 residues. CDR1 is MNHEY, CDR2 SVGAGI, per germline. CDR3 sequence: CASSYWTGPTSSYEQYF. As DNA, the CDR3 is TGTGCCAGCAGTTACTGGACAGGGCCGACGAGCTCCTACGAGCAGTACTTC.

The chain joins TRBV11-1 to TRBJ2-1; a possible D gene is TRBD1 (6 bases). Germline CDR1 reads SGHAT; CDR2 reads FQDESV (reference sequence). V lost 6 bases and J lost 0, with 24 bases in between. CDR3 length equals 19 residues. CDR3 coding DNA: TGTGCCAGCAGAACACGTGTGGGCTCCACAGGGTCCTCCTACAATGAGCAGTTCTTC. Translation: CASRTRVGSTGSSYNEQFF. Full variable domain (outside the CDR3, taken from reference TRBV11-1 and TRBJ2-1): EAEVAQSPRYKITEKSQAVAFWCDPISGHATLYWYRQILGQGPELLVQFQDESVVDDSQLPKDRFSAERLKGVDSTLKIQPAELGDSAMYLCASRTRVGSTGSSYNEQFFGPGTRLTVL.

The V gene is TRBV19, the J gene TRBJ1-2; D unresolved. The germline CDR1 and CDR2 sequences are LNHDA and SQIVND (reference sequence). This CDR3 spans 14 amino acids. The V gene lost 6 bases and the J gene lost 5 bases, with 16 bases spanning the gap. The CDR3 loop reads CASSPEGSSYGYTF. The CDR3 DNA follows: TGTGCCAGTAGCCCGGAGGGCAGTTCGTATGGCTACACCTTC. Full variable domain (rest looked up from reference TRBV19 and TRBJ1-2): DGGITQSPKYLFRKEGQNVTLSCEQNLNHDAMYWYRQDPGQGLRLIYYSQIVNDFQKGDIAEGYSVSREKKESFPLTVTSAQKNPTAFYLCASSPEGSSYGYTFGSGTRLTVV.

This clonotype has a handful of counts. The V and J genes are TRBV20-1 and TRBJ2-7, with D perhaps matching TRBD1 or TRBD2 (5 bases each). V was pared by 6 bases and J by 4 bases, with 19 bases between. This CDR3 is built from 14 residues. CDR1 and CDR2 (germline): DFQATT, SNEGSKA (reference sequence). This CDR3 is CSALAGTGRYEQYF. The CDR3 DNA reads TGCAGTGCCCTTGCCGGGACGGGAAGATACGAGCAGTACTTC.

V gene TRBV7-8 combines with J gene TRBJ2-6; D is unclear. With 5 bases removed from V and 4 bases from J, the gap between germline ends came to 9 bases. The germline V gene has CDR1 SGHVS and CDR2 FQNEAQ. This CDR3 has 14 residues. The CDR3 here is CASSPLAGANVLTF. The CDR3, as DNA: TGTGCCAGCAGCCCCCTCGCGGGGGCCAACGTCCTGACTTTC.

The CDR3 DNA is TGTGCCAGCGGGGACAGGCTGACCTACGAGCAGTACTTC. Translated: CASGDRLTYEQYF. The chain joins TRBV4-2 to TRBJ2-7; 8 bases are a match to TRBD1. The V segment lost 8 bases and the J segment 2 bases; nucleotides outside the gene matches: 5. CDR1 and CDR2 (germline): LGHNA, YNFKEQ. The CDR3 totals 13 residues.

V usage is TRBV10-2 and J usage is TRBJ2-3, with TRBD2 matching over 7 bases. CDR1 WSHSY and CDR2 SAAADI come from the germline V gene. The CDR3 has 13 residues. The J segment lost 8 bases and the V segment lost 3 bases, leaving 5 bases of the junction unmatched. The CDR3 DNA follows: TGCGCCAGCAGTGATGGGAGGGACGGTACGCAGTATTTT. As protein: CASSDGRDGTQYF.

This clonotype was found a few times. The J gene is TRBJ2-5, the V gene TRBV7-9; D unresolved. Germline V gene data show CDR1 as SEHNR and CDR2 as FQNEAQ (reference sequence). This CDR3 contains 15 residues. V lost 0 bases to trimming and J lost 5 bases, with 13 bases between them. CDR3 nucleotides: TGTGCCAGCAGCTTAGCGCCGATTAGAATGGAGACCCAGTACTTC. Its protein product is CASSLAPIRMETQYF.

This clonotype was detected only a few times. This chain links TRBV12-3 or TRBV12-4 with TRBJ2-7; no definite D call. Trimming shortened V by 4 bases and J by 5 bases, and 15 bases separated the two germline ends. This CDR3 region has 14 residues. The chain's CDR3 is CASSSRSPGDEQYF. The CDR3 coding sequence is TGTGCCAGCAGTTCCAGGTCCCCGGGCGACGAGCAGTACTTC.

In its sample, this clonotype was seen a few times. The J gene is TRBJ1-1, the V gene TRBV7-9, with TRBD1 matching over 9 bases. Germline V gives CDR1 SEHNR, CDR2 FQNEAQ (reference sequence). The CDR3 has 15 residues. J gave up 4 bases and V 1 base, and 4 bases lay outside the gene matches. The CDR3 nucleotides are TGTGCCAGCAGCTTAGAGACAGGGGGTTTCACTGAAGCTTTCTTT. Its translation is CASSLETGGFTEAFF.

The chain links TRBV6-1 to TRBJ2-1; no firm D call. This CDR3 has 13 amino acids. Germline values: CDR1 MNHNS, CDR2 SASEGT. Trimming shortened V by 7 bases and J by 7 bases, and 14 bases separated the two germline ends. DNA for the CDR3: TGTGCCAGCACCTCCCCGGGTGCGAATGAGCAGTTCTTC. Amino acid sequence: CASTSPGANEQFF.

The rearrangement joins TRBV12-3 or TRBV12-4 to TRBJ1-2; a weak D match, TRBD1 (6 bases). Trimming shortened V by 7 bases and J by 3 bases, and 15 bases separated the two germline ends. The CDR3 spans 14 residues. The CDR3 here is CASTVVGADYGYTF. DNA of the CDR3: TGTGCCAGCACCGTCGTGGGGGCCGACTATGGCTACACCTTC.

CDR3 DNA: TGTGCCAGCAGCGATACTAGCGGCGCCTACGAGCAGTACTTC. Its protein product is CASSDTSGAYEQYF. The V gene is TRBV2, the J gene TRBJ2-7; 8 bases line up with TRBD2. The trim removed 6 bases at V and 2 bases at J, leaving 6 bases unmatched. This CDR3 is built from 14 residues. CDR1 and CDR2 from the germline V gene are SNHLY and FYNNEI.

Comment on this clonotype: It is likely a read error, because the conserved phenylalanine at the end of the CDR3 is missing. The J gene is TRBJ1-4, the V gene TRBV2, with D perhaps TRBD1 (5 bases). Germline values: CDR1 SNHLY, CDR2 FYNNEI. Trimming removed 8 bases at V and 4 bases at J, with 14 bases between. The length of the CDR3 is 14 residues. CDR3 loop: CASGEGRFNEKLFY. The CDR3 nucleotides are TGTGCCAGCGGAGAGGGACGTTTTAATGAAAAACTGTTTTAT.

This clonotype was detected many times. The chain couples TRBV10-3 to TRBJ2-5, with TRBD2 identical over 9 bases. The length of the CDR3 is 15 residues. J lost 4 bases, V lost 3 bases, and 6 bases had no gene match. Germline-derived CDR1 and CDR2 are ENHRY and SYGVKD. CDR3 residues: CAISDPPSGTETQYF. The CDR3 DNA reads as TGTGCCATCAGTGATCCCCCTAGCGGGACAGAGACCCAGTACTTC.

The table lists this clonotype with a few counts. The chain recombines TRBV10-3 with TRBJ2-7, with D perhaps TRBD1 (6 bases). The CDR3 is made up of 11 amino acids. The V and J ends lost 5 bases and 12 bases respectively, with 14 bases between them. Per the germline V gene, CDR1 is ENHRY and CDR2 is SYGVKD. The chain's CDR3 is CAISSWTVWYF. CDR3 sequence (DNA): TGTGCCATCAGTTCCTGGACAGTTTGGTACTTC.

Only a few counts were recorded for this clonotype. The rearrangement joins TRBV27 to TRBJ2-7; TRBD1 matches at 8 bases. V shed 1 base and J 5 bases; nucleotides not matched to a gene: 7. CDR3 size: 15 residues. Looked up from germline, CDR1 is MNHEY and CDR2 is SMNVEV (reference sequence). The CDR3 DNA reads TGTGCCAGCAGTTTATTGGCCCCCAGGGGGCACGAGCAGTACTTC. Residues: CASSLLAPRGHEQYF.